This TCR beta chain emerged from a study of early T cells in non-severe SARS-CoV-2 infection. Looking at the study overall: Chains were unpaired, as sequencing was done on bulk RNA from unsorted whole blood.

Study observations and caveats: The study's VDJdb matching favored anti-spike CD8 responses and missed private and CD4 specificities.

The sample holds many counts of this clonotype. As yet, its antigen is unknown. The CDR3 consists of 13 residues. Germline-derived CDR1 and CDR2 are SQVTM and ANQGSEA. Trimming cost V 3 bases and J 1 base, with 6 bases left between them. Unique molecular identifiers tagged individual cDNA molecules. MiXCR was run by TCRdb on the 5' RACE reads, yielding one entry per CDR3 protein. The data contain 66,000 or so distinct CDR3 sequences, about 13% of them seen just once; the ten biggest clones take up over 6.5%. Sequencing was done on a sample of whole blood. The receptor was derived from an adult who was a healthcare worker with PCR-confirmed SARS-CoV-2 infection or an uninfected control (not recorded which). J is TRBJ2-2 and V is TRBV29-1, with D unclear. CDR3 sequence reads: CSVDSLNTGELFF. DNA of the CDR3: TGCAGCGTTGACTCCCTGAACACCGGGGAGCTGTTTTTT.